These 26 T cell receptor beta chains came from one sample sequenced in a study of blood T cell repertoires in COVID-19. TCRdb's copy holds only in-frame clones and misses some; the assay was immunoSEQ multiplex PCR. The data show about 310,000 clones, approximately 90% seen once. Sequencing input: peripheral blood. Receptors were obtained from a man younger than 35 with active or convalescent COVID-19.

This sequence joins TRBV19 and TRBJ2-1; 12 bases are shared with TRBD2. The V gene end was trimmed by 9 bases and the J gene end by 4 bases; junction bases not matched to a gene: 1. The CDR3 is 13 residues long. Germline V gene lookup returns CDR1 LNHDA and CDR2 SQIVND (reference sequence). The CDR3 reads CASGTSGYNEQFF. The DNA of the CDR3 is TGTGCCAGCGGGACTAGCGGGTACAATGAGCAGTTCTTC.

V gene TRBV14 combines with J gene TRBJ2-3; 14 bases match TRBD2. Per germline, CDR1 SGHDN and CDR2 FVKESK. The V segment lost 2 bases and the J segment 6 bases; nucleotides outside the gene matches: 10. The CDR3 totals 18 residues. CDR3 in DNA: TGTGCCAGCAGCCAACCCACTACGACTAGCGGGGGGGCTGATACGCAGTATTTT. Amino acid sequence: CASSQPTTTSGGADTQYF.

V is TRBV15 and J is TRBJ1-3; D remains ambiguous. Germline assignment: CDR1 LNHNV and CDR2 YYDKDF (reference sequence). CDR3 size: 12 residues. The V end was cut by 3 bases, the J end by 6 bases, with 6 bases between. CDR3 amino acids: CATSSHPNTIYF. The CDR3 nucleotides are TGTGCCACCAGCAGTCATCCAAACACCATATATTTT.

V gene TRBV5-1 combines with J gene TRBJ2-5; TRBD2 matches at 10 bases. V shed 4 bases and J 1 base; nucleotides not matched to a gene: 7. CDR3 length: 16 amino acids. Looked up from germline, CDR1 is SGHRS and CDR2 is YFSETQ. The CDR3 region is CASSRGGLAAQETQYF. The CDR3 coding sequence is TGCGCCAGCAGCAGGGGCGGACTAGCGGCCCAAGAGACCCAGTACTTC.

V is TRBV7-2 and J is TRBJ2-7; D gene uncertain. With 2 bases removed from V and 5 bases from J, the gap between germline ends came to 7 bases. Germline loops: CDR1 SGHTA, CDR2 FQGNSA. The CDR3 consists of 12 residues. The CDR3 nucleotides are TGTGCCAGCAGCTTATTTAATAACGAGCAGTACTTC. Protein sequence: CASSLFNNEQYF.

This chain connects TRBV7-9 to TRBJ2-7; D remains ambiguous. Trimming shortened V by 4 bases and J by 0 bases, and 7 bases separated the two germline ends. Germline V gives CDR1 SEHNR, CDR2 FQNEAQ (reference sequence). The CDR3 sequence is 13 residues long. The CDR3 protein is CASSSDISYEQYF. The DNA of the CDR3 is TGTGCCAGCAGCTCCGACATCTCCTACGAGCAGTACTTC.

This clone was picked up one time. This chain joins TRBV11-2 and TRBJ1-1, with TRBD1 matching over 8 bases. The CDR3 is 12 amino acids. From germline, CDR1 is SGHAT and CDR2 FQNNGV. The trim removed 2 bases at V and 8 bases at J, leaving 1 base unmatched. The CDR3 region has the DNA TGTGCCAGCAGCTTAAGGACAGGGGAAGCTTTCTTT. This translates into CASSLRTGEAFF.

The rearrangement joins TRBV12-5 to TRBJ1-6, with D perhaps matching TRBD1 (5 bases). Germline V gene sequence: CDR1 LGHNT, CDR2 FRNRAP. This CDR3 region has 15 residues. The germline V and J ends were trimmed by 4 bases and 7 bases, with 14 bases remaining between them. The CDR3 sequence: CASGSTSQGNSPLHF. For the CDR3, the DNA is TGTGCTAGTGGTTCGACATCCCAGGGAAATTCACCCCTCCACTTT.

A single count supports this clone. The genes are TRBV19 and TRBJ2-3; D gene unclear. CDR1 is LNHDA, CDR2 SQIVND, per germline (reference sequence). The V gene lost 3 bases and the J gene lost 5 bases, with 9 bases spanning the gap. This CDR3 is built from 13 residues. For the CDR3, the DNA is TGTGCCAGTAGTATCGTTAGCCGAGATACGCAGTATTTT. Translation gives CASSIVSRDTQYF.

The V call is TRBV28, the J call TRBJ2-2, with TRBD1 matching 12 bases. The V gene end was trimmed by 6 bases and the J gene end by 7 bases; junction bases not matched to a gene: 12. Germline CDR1 is MDHEN and CDR2 is SYDVKM. The CDR3 consists of 17 residues. The CDR3, as DNA: TGTGCCAGCAGCCCCGTACGGGACAGGGGGCCCAGCGGGGAGCTGTTTTTT. Translated: CASSPVRDRGPSGELFF. Looking up the rest from reference TRBV28 and TRBJ2-2 gives the full variable domain: DVKVTQSSRYLVKRTGEKVFLECVQDMDHENMFWYRQDPGLGLRLIYFSYDVKMKEKGDIPEGYSVSREKKERFSLILESASTNQTSMYLCASSPVRDRGPSGELFFGEGSRLTVL.

This clone showed up just once. The chain links TRBV7-9 to TRBJ1-3; 8 bases are shared with TRBD1. Per germline, CDR1 SEHNR and CDR2 FQNEAQ (reference sequence). V trimming: 3 bases; J trimming: 8 bases; junction bases outside the gene matches: 6. CDR3 size: 14 residues. CDR3 coding DNA: TGTGCCAGCAGCTTGACAGGGGCCCCGGACACCATATATTTT. Translating it yields CASSLTGAPDTIYF.

The CDR3 DNA reads TGTGCCAGCAGCTGGGGGGGGACAGGCTCGAACACCGGGGAGCTGTTTTTT. This codes for CASSWGGTGSNTGELFF. V gene TRBV12-1 combines with J gene TRBJ2-2; the tabulated D call, TRBD1, remains unverified against the DNA. TRBV12-1 is a recognized pseudogene. CDR3 length equals 17 residues.

This clone was recorded only once. The CDR3 DNA sequence: TGTGCCAGCAGATCGGACAGGGGCACAGATACGCAGTATTTT. This translates into CASRSDRGTDTQYF. This chain uses TRBV2 with TRBJ2-3; 8 bases match TRBD1. Unmatched junction bases numbered 3, after V lost 6 bases and J lost 1 base. Germline V lookup: CDR1 SNHLY, CDR2 FYNNEI. The CDR3 extends over 14 amino acids.

The gene calls are TRBV7-9 and TRBJ2-1; the D is unclear. Germline V gene data show CDR1 as SEHNR and CDR2 as FQNEAQ (reference sequence). The length of the CDR3 is 18 residues. V was clipped by 2 bases and J by 5 bases, with 22 bases between them. The CDR3 sequence is CASSLSGLKSVQNNEQFF. The CDR3 nucleotides are TGTGCCAGCAGCTTATCGGGTCTCAAGTCGGTCCAGAACAATGAGCAGTTCTTC.

In the case of this clone: Other DNA sequences in this sample translate to the same CDR3. The V gene is TRBV7-2, the J gene TRBJ2-5; unclear D gene. CDR1 is SGHTA, CDR2 FQGNSA, per germline. With 2 bases removed from V and 5 bases from J, the gap between germline ends came to 6 bases. The CDR3 is 12 residues long. The CDR3 is CASSLLRETQYF. The DNA of the CDR3 is TGTGCCAGCAGCTTACTCAGGGAGACCCAGTACTTC.

The chain's CDR3 is CASSAGLSNQPQHF. CDR3 DNA: TGCGCCAGCAGCGCCGGTCTGAGCAATCAGCCCCAGCATTTT. The chain couples TRBV5-1 to TRBJ1-5, with D unclear. The CDR3 runs to 14 residues. Germline V gene lookup returns CDR1 SGHRS and CDR2 YFSETQ. Trimming removed 4 bases at V and 1 base at J, with 9 bases between.

The chain couples TRBV13 to TRBJ2-1, with 9 bases matching TRBD1. With 2 bases clipped from V and 3 bases from J, the junction kept 5 bases outside the gene matches. From germline, CDR1 is PRHDT and CDR2 FYEKMQ (reference sequence). The CDR3 extends over 16 amino acids. The CDR3, as DNA: TGTGCCAGCAGCTTATGGACAGGGGAGGTCTACAATGAGCAGTTCTTC. Translation gives CASSLWTGEVYNEQFF.

V gene TRBV27 combines with J gene TRBJ1-3; no firm D call. The CDR3 extends over 15 amino acids. Germline CDR1 and CDR2: MNHEY and SMNVEV (reference sequence). V was shortened by 1 base and J by 1 base, with 8 bases between the two germline ends. As DNA, the CDR3 is TGTGCCAGCAGTTTATACCGGGGATCTGGAAACACCATATATTTT. It specifies CASSLYRGSGNTIYF.

This chain connects TRBV19 to TRBJ2-5; 7 bases fit TRBD1. The CDR3 extends over 14 amino acids. Per germline, CDR1 LNHDA and CDR2 SQIVND (reference sequence). Trimming removed 7 bases from V and 5 bases from J; junction bases left unmatched: 10. The CDR3 DNA sequence: TGTGCCAGTACTCCGACAGGGTTAGGCGAGACCCAGTACTTC. Its translation is CASTPTGLGETQYF.

This chain uses TRBV28 with TRBJ2-5, with TRBD1 as a possible D gene (5 bases). This CDR3 has 13 residues. Trimming took off 8 bases at V and 1 base at J, with 11 bases between the two ends. Germline-derived CDR1 and CDR2 are MDHEN and SYDVKM. The CDR3 DNA reads TGTGCCAGCCGAGCGACAGCCCAAGAGACCCAGTACTTC. Translating gives CASRATAQETQYF.

CDR3 bases: TGTGCCAGCTACCCTTACGGACAGAGCACAGATACGCAGTATTTT. This gives the protein CASYPYGQSTDTQYF. The chain couples TRBV2 to TRBJ2-3, with D perhaps matching TRBD1 (6 bases). The germline V gene encodes CDR1 SNHLY and CDR2 FYNNEI. The CDR3 sequence is 15 residues long. Between the trimmed V and J ends, which lost 8 bases and 0 bases, there was a span of 15 bases.

The chain uses TRBV4-3 and TRBJ1-1; D ambiguous. The CDR3 runs 15 residues. The V and J ends lost 0 bases and 5 bases respectively, with 13 bases between them. Germline CDR1 LGHNA, CDR2 YSLEER. The CDR3 sequence is CASSQDRRFWTEAFF. CDR3 nucleotide sequence: TGCGCCAGCAGCCAAGATCGCAGGTTCTGGACTGAAGCTTTCTTT.

This rearrangement joins TRBV3-1 (or the pseudogene TRBV3-2) to TRBJ2-1; D perhaps matches TRBD2 (5 bases). V lost 2 bases and J lost 15, with 17 bases in between. Germline CDR1 is LGHDT and CDR2 is YNNKEL (reference sequence). CDR3 length equals 13 residues. CDR3 residues: CASSQRLRGESFF. The CDR3 region has the DNA TGTGCCAGCAGCCAACGTTTACGGGGTGAGTCGTTCTTC.

The J gene is TRBJ2-5, the V gene TRBV5-4, with TRBD2 identical over 10 bases. Germline trimming cut 2 bases from V and 1 base from J; bases unmatched to any gene: 5. The CDR3 covers 16 residues. Germline assignment: CDR1 SGHNT and CDR2 YYREEE (reference sequence). The CDR3 is CASSLPVAGGQETQYF. As DNA, the CDR3 is TGTGCCAGCAGCTTACCCGTAGCGGGGGGCCAAGAGACCCAGTACTTC.

The chain recombines TRBV5-4 with TRBJ2-7; 9 bases agree with TRBD2. V was clipped by 0 bases and J by 3 bases; unmatched bases: 4. The CDR3 sequence is 15 residues long. Germline lookup yields CDR1 SGHNT and CDR2 YYREEE (reference sequence). Here the CDR3 reads CASSLASGMHYEQYF. As DNA, the CDR3 is TGTGCCAGCAGCTTGGCTAGCGGGATGCACTACGAGCAGTACTTC.

This clone was counted a few times. This chain connects TRBV9 to TRBJ2-1; D gene unclear. With 1 base removed from V and 0 bases from J, the gap between germline ends came to 11 bases. The CDR3 totals 16 residues. The germline CDR1 and CDR2 sequences are SGDLS and YYNGEE. CDR3 loop: CASSVRHSSSYNEQFF. The CDR3 DNA reads TGTGCCAGCAGCGTACGTCACAGCAGCTCCTACAATGAGCAGTTCTTC.